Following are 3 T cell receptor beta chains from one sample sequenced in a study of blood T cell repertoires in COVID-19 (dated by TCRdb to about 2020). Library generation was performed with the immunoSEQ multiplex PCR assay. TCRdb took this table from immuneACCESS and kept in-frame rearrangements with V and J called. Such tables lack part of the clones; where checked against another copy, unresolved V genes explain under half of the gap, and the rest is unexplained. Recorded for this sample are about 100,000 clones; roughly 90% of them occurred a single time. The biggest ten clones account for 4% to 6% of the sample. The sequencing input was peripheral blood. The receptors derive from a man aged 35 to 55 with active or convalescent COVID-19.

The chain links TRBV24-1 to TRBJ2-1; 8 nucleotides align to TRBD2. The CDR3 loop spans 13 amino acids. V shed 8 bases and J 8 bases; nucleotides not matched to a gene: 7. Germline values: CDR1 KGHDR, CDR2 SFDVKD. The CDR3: CATKAGAGDEQFF. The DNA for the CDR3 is TGTGCCACCAAGGCGGGAGCGGGGGATGAGCAGTTCTTC.

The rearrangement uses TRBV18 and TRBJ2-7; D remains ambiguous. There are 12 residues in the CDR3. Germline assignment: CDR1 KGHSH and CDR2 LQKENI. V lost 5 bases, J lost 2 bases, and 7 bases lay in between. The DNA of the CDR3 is TGTGCCAGCTCAGGCCGCACCTACGAGCAGTACTTC. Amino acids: CASSGRTYEQYF. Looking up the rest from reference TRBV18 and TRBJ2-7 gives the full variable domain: NAGVMQNPRHLVRRRGQEARLRCSPMKGHSHVYWYRQLPEEGLKFMVYLQKENIIDESGMPKERFSAEFPKEGPSILRIQQVVRGDSAAYFCASSGRTYEQYFGPGTRLTVT.

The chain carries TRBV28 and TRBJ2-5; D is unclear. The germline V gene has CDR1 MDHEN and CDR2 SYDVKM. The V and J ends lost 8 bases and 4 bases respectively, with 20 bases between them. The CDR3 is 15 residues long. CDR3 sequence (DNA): TGTGCCAGCGACCACCCCATAGCTAACCGAGAGACCCAGTACTTC. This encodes CASDHPIANRETQYF.